This T cell receptor beta chain comes out of a study of beta chain features in type 1 diabetes. The overall study: Sorted cells from all samples, numbering fewer than 120,000,000, were examined.

This CDR3 is built from 15 residues. Between the trimmed V and J ends, which lost 0 bases and 4 bases, there was a span of 12 bases. Per the germline V gene, CDR1 is KGHSH and CDR2 is LQKENI. Expressed TCRB transcripts were sequenced, since all the RNA that had been isolated was reverse transcribed. Naive, central memory and regulatory T cell samples came to a mean of around 3.5 million reads. Profiled with immunoSEQ multiplex PCR; TCRdb holds only in-frame clones, not every one. This sample has about 900,000 clones, with about a sixth found just once. This clone turned up a few times. A sort by CD45RO/CCR7/CD25/CD127/CD95/CD27 yielded CD4+ naive, central memory, regulatory and stem cell-like memory cells.

V and J are TRBV18 and TRBJ2-5, with D unclear. The sequenced material came from naive CD4+ T cells from blood. The sequence was obtained from a woman aged 18 to 35 in good health. DNA of the CDR3: TGTGCCAGCTCACCACCGTCCGTTAAAAGAGAGACCCAGTACTTC. It encodes CASSPPSVKRETQYF. Combining the CDR3 with reference TRBV18 and TRBJ2-5 gives the whole variable domain NAGVMQNPRHLVRRRGQEARLRCSPMKGHSHVYWYRQLPEEGLKFMVYLQKENIIDESGMPKERFSAEFPKEGPSILRIQQVVRGDSAAYFCASSPPSVKRETQYFGPGTRLLVL.